This T cell receptor (beta chain) was documented in a study of T-cell memory formation after mild COVID-19. Findings and limits, study-wide: CD4+ contracting clones lay mainly in CM and EM, CD8+ ones in EMRA. Several responding clones turned up in pre-infection memory, indicating that cross-reactive memory may have taken part.

As concerns this clonotype: Its antigen is still unknown.

TCRdb processed the 5' RACE reads anew with MiXCR; each CDR3 protein has one entry. This sample has roughly 560,000 distinct CDR3 sequences, with approximately 20% found just once. This receptor was taken from an adult woman who had mild COVID-19 (a few samples of this study predate the infection). Cell type and time point are not known. Input material: PBMCs or a T cell subset sorted from them (not recorded which).

The CDR3 protein is CSASRQTHSNQPQHF. CDR3 sequence (DNA): TGCAGTGCTTCGAGACAGACCCATAGCAATCAGCCCCAGCATTTT. The V gene is TRBV20-1, the J gene TRBJ1-5; D might be TRBD1 (5 bases). The CDR3 is 15 amino acids. Germline CDR1 DFQATT, CDR2 SNEGSKA (reference sequence). Trimming removed 5 bases from V and 0 bases from J, with 14 bases in between.